The sample holds many counts of the clone carrying this TCR beta chain. As yet, its antigen is unknown. This record belongs to a study of molecular identifiers for immune sequencing clone quantification. Germline CDR1 LNHDA, CDR2 SQIVND (reference sequence). The CDR3 totals 15 residues. With 3 bases clipped from V and 0 bases from J, the junction kept 2 bases outside the gene matches. General study results and limits: More than 99% of effector molecules, versus under 1% of naive-cell molecules, belonged to clones above 20 RNA copies.

MiXCR was run by TCRdb on the PCR reads, yielding one entry per CDR3 protein. This table has some 650,000 distinct CDR3 sequences, just under 20% appearing once. The sequence was obtained from a human donor in good health. Some libraries in this study had Jurkat cell RNA spiked in. Material for sequencing was naive CD8+ T cells from blood, with Jurkat cell RNA spiked in. Described subset: FACS-sorted CD8+CD4-CCR7+CD45RA+ naive T cells. The chain links TRBV19 to TRBJ1-5; 7 nucleotides agree with TRBD1. CDR3 DNA: TGTGCCAGTAGTATGACAGGGAATAGCAATCAGCCCCAGCATTTT. Its protein is CASSMTGNSNQPQHF.